This section outlines one T cell receptor (beta chain) sequence together with its context. This clonotype showed up just a few times. What this receptor recognizes is not known. The record has no base qualities; no much larger clone is one base away. The data were obtained in a study of blood T cells in healthy people across ages (dated by TCRdb to between 2014 and 2016). Study-wide context: In model experiments, roughly one uniquely barcoded TCR beta cDNA molecule per two T cells was captured by template switching. Using deep sequencing normalized with unique cDNA molecular identifiers, the study measured how TCR beta repertoire diversity changes with age. Donors were grouped into four age groups: young (average approximately 15 years), middle-aged (under 40), aged (around 62) and long-lived (around 80). To avoid experimental bias, donors of different ages were distributed randomly across sequencing lanes. The study analyzed two additional independent replicas of 1 million unique cDNA reads from the same blood draw for two donors, one aged 18 to 29 and one aged 80 or older. General conclusions and limits of the study: Observed TCR beta diversity per million T cells fell roughly linearly with age, and a significant reduction was already apparent by age roughly 40. Compared with the aged group, the long-lived group had more naive CD4+ T cells, fewer expanded clones and increased TCR diversity, a pattern suggesting age selection. Total diversity estimates from one million sequenced T cells were considered lower bounds and underestimates. Because profiling used bulk unsorted PBMCs, naive and antigen-experienced compartments could not be compared conclusively. The percentage of naive T cells measured by flow cytometry correlated strongly with observed TCR beta diversity. Because donor CMV infection status was unknown, age-related changes in expanded clonotypes were potentially confounded.

The approximately 39 donors, aged about 6 to 95 years, were systemically healthy Caucasian individuals from Russia. Each donor gave roughly 9.5 milliliters of peripheral blood, collected into EDTA-treated Vacutainer tubes. Ficoll-Paque density-gradient centrifugation was used to isolate PBMCs, with at least 6.5 million per sample. Total RNA was extracted from PBMCs with Trizol reagent, with at least 6 micrograms obtained per sample. For every donor, flow cytometry on a PBMC aliquot measured the percentage of naive CD45RAhigh/CD27high T cells. Libraries came from 5' RACE. Instrument used: Illumina HiSeq 2500. The second PCR ran for about 7 to 11 cycles and used a J-beta primer mix along with a sample-barcoded 5' primer. Each TCR beta cDNA molecule received a unique molecular identifier from a template-switch 5' adaptor carrying 12 random nucleotides. At least 2.5 million CDR3-containing paired-end reads were obtained from each sample. First-strand cDNA was synthesized from all RNA with the Mint cDNA synthesis kit, primed by a TRBC-specific oligonucleotide. Following uracil-DNA glycosylase treatment, a first 18-cycle PCR with universal primers M1SS and BC2_uni_R was performed on all cDNA. On the authors' methods: Normalization of each sample was performed by random selection of 1 million high-quality reads, each carrying a distinct molecular identifier. Reads with shared molecular identifiers were discarded instead of being binned into consensus sequences. CDR3 identification, clonotype clustering and error correction used MiTCR with a Q25 quality threshold and the strictest error-elimination algorithm. A nonparametric unseen species model with Euler transformation was used to estimate a lower bound on total TCR beta diversity. TCRdb passed the public sequencing reads through fastp at Q25 and MiXCR, retaining productive beta sequences. Rows with one shared CDR3 protein collapse into an entry with the most common genes and DNA. TCRdb's processing, not the study's, gives the V and J calls here. The sample table contains about 1,400,000 distinct CDR3 sequences; only one count was recorded for around two fifths of them. The ten largest clonotypes hold less than 8% of the sample.

The TCR was taken from a woman younger than 30 in good health. The sequenced material came from blood.

The DNA reads TGTGCCAGCAGTGAAGGAGGGGGAGGCAATCAGCCCCAGCATTTT. Translated, this gives CASSEGGGGNQPQHF. The chain is made from TRBV6-1 and TRBJ1-5; TRBD1 might be the D gene, on 6 matching bases. V gives up 1 base and J gives up 2 bases, and the segment between their germline ends measures 9 bases. Spanning cysteine to phenylalanine, the CDR3 consists of 15 amino acids. Only the CDR3 DNA is retained, 45 bases long and in frame from the first base. The CDR1 and CDR2 encoded by the germline V gene are MNHNS and SASEGT.